These 25 T cell receptor beta chains were sequenced from one sample in a study of beta chain features in type 1 diabetes. Investigators reverse transcribed all isolated RNA, so they sequenced expressed TCRB transcripts. TCRdb keeps only in-frame clones here, not all; method: immunoSEQ multiplex PCR. Of some 350,000 clones listed, about 10% are singletons. Study-wide results and limits: Shortening that was moderate but significant affected the TCRB CDR3s of Type 1 diabetes patients in all four CD4+ subsets.

Their recognized antigens are unknown. The sample taken for sequencing was central memory CD4+ T cells from blood. The receptors derive from a man aged 25 to 45 with type 1 diabetes.

This clone has at least ten counts. The chain employs TRBV7-9 and TRBJ2-1; 7 bases are shared with TRBD1. Per the germline V gene, CDR1 is SEHNR and CDR2 is FQNEAQ (reference sequence). CDR3 size: 15 residues. J lost 5 bases, V lost 5 bases, and 9 bases had no gene match. The CDR3 nucleotides read TGTGCCAGCAGCACCGGACAGGCACTAGACAATGAGCAGTTCTTC. This gives the protein CASSTGQALDNEQFF.

This chain uses TRBV7-3 with TRBJ2-1; the match to TRBD2 covers 7 bases. Germline CDR1 is SGHTA and CDR2 is FQGTGA. The length of the CDR3 is 16 residues. With V trimmed by 5 bases and J by 3 bases, 10 bases remained unmatched. The CDR3 is CASSKQTGGYYNEQFF. The CDR3 bases are TGTGCCAGCAGCAAACAGACGGGAGGATACTACAATGAGCAGTTCTTC.

Ten or more counts support this clone. V usage is TRBV14 and J usage is TRBJ2-2, with a weak D call TRBD1 (5 bases). Trimming took off 4 bases at V and 0 bases at J, with 9 bases between the two ends. CDR3 length equals 15 residues. The germline V gene encodes CDR1 SGHDN and CDR2 FVKESK. As DNA, the CDR3 is TGTGCCAGCAGCCCTTGGACACCGAACACCGGGGAGCTGTTTTTT. This encodes CASSPWTPNTGELFF.

The chain combines TRBV6-5 with TRBJ2-3; 7 bases fit TRBD2. Germline trimming cut 2 bases from V and 2 bases from J; bases unmatched to any gene: 7. Germline V gene sequence: CDR1 MNHEY, CDR2 SVGAGI. The CDR3 loop spans 16 amino acids. Here the CDR3 DNA reads TGTGCCAGCAGTTACAGTTGGGAGGGAACCACAGATACGCAGTATTTT. It encodes CASSYSWEGTTDTQYF.

This clone showed up many times. The gene calls are TRBV19 and TRBJ1-1, with D unclear. This CDR3 spans 14 amino acids. Per germline, CDR1 LNHDA and CDR2 SQIVND (reference sequence). Deletions cut 1 base from V and 1 base from J, with 7 bases between. This chain's CDR3 is CASSIGVGNTEAFF. Here the CDR3 DNA reads TGTGCCAGTAGTATAGGAGTGGGGAACACTGAAGCTTTCTTT.

This clone was observed a handful of times. The chain uses TRBV7-9 and TRBJ2-5; D is perhaps TRBD2 (7 bases). Trimming removed 2 bases at V and 2 bases at J, with 18 bases between. This CDR3 is built from 17 residues. CDR1 is SEHNR and CDR2 is FQNEAQ in the germline V gene (reference sequence). The CDR3, as DNA: TGTGCCAGCAGCTTATCTTTAGGGGGGGCCCTTCAAGAGACCCAGTACTTC. It specifies CASSLSLGGALQETQYF.

This clone was picked up many times. V usage is TRBV14 and J usage is TRBJ1-2, with D tentatively TRBD1 (6 bases). This CDR3 has 13 residues. V lost 4 bases and J lost 7, with 13 bases in between. Germline CDR1 reads SGHDN; CDR2 reads FVKESK. The chain's CDR3 is CASSLHRVVGYTF. The CDR3, as DNA: TGTGCCAGCAGCCTCCACAGGGTAGTTGGCTACACCTTC.

The rearrangement links TRBV2 to TRBJ2-5, with D unresolved. With 7 bases removed from V and 1 base from J, the gap between germline ends came to 10 bases. Germline V lookup: CDR1 SNHLY, CDR2 FYNNEI. The CDR3 sequence is 13 residues long. CDR3 protein: CASTFGGQETQYF. In DNA, the CDR3 is TGTGCCAGCACTTTCGGCGGCCAAGAGACCCAGTACTTC.

The V and J genes are TRBV19 and TRBJ2-6, with D perhaps TRBD1 (5 bases). The V gene's germline CDR1 is LNHDA and CDR2 SQIVND (reference sequence). CDR3 length: 17 residues. Trimming removed 9 bases at V and 0 bases at J, with 18 bases between. The chain's CDR3 is CASKLRQGLSGANVLTF. In nucleotides, the CDR3 is TGTGCCAGCAAATTACGGCAGGGCCTCTCTGGGGCCAACGTCCTGACTTTC.

In its sample, this clone was seen a few times. This rearrangement joins TRBV5-1 to TRBJ1-2; no definite D call. The CDR3 has 14 residues. The V end was cut by 0 bases, the J end by 0 bases, with 6 bases between. Germline values: CDR1 SGHRS, CDR2 YFSETQ. The CDR3 nucleotides are TGCGCCAGCAGCTTGGGGCCCCCTAACTATGGCTACACCTTC. Translation gives CASSLGPPNYGYTF.

The chain links TRBV20-1 to TRBJ1-1; no firm D call. Per germline, CDR1 DFQATT and CDR2 SNEGSKA (reference sequence). The CDR3 covers 10 residues. CDR3 in amino acids: CSHSNTEAFF. DNA for the CDR3: TGCAGCCACTCTAACACTGAAGCTTTCTTT.

The chain couples TRBV6-4 to TRBJ2-1; D possibly corresponds to TRBD2 (5 bases). This CDR3 has 14 residues. Germline CDR1 reads MRHNA; CDR2 reads SNTAGT. The V end was cut by 5 bases, the J end by 4 bases, with 12 bases between. This CDR3 is CASSYGGIYNEQFF. CDR3 DNA sequence: TGTGCCAGCAGTTATGGAGGAATTTACAATGAGCAGTTCTTC.

This clone turned up a few times. This chain joins TRBV7-9 and TRBJ1-4, with D possibly TRBD1 on 5 matching bases. V shed 3 bases and J shed 3 bases, with 8 bases lying between them. Germline CDR1 and CDR2: SEHNR and FQNEAQ (reference sequence). The CDR3 length is 14 residues. CDR3 protein: CASSFSGPNEKLFF. CDR3 nucleotides: TGTGCCAGCAGCTTTTCGGGGCCTAATGAAAAACTGTTTTTT.

A few counts support this clone. The V and J genes are TRBV6-9 and TRBJ2-7; tentative D call: TRBD2 (6 bases). The germline V and J ends were trimmed by 5 bases and 3 bases, with 11 bases remaining between them. CDR1 MNHGY and CDR2 SVAAGI come from the germline V gene. CDR3 size: 13 residues. CDR3 protein: CASSRQTSYEQYF. The CDR3 nucleotides read TGTGCCAGCAGTCGTCAGACTAGCTACGAGCAGTACTTC.

V gene TRBV7-9 combines with J gene TRBJ2-5; 9 bases match TRBD2. The V and J ends lost 0 bases and 5 bases, in that order; junction bases with no gene match: 13. Germline V gives CDR1 SEHNR, CDR2 FQNEAQ (reference sequence). This CDR3 region has 18 residues. CDR3 protein: CASSLAGSSGSRLETQYF. DNA for the CDR3: TGTGCCAGCAGCTTAGCGGGGAGTAGCGGGAGTCGATTGGAGACCCAGTACTTC.

The CDR3 sequence: CASSQSDSNQPQHF. CDR3 coding DNA: TGTGCCAGCAGTCAATCAGATAGCAATCAGCCCCAGCATTTT. The chain recombines TRBV27 with TRBJ1-5; D gene ambiguous. V was clipped by 5 bases and J by 0 bases, with 8 bases between them. Germline-derived CDR1 and CDR2 are MNHEY and SMNVEV (reference sequence). The length of the CDR3 is 14 residues.

The sample holds a few counts of this clone. The chain employs TRBV7-2 and TRBJ2-7; 7 nucleotides line up with TRBD2. V was clipped by 2 bases and J by 3 bases; unmatched bases: 7. Germline V lookup: CDR1 SGHTA, CDR2 FQGNSA. The CDR3 is made up of 15 amino acids. CDR3 in amino acids: CASSLFYASGYEQYF. The CDR3 region has the DNA TGTGCCAGCAGCTTATTTTACGCTAGCGGCTACGAGCAGTACTTC.

This clone was seen ten or more times. The V and J genes are TRBV28 and TRBJ2-6; no clear D gene. CDR1 is MDHEN and CDR2 is SYDVKM in the germline V gene. This CDR3 region has 13 residues. V dropped 4 bases and J dropped 8 bases, with 9 bases sitting between them. CDR3: CASSSQGTNVLTF. The DNA for the CDR3 is TGTGCCAGCAGTTCTCAAGGGACCAACGTCCTGACTTTC.

V usage is TRBV5-4 and J usage is TRBJ2-1; TRBD2 agrees at 14 bases. This CDR3 spans 15 amino acids. Germline lookup yields CDR1 SGHNT and CDR2 YYREEE (reference sequence). Trimming took 7 bases from V and 9 from J; bases not matched to a gene: 9. CDR3 in DNA: TGTGCCAGCCAAAGGACTAGCGGGAGGTTTGTTGAGCAGTTCTTC. Amino acids: CASQRTSGRFVEQFF.

This clone was observed a handful of times. Here the CDR3 DNA reads TGTGCCAGCAGCTTAACCCGGGGTGAATATGGCTACACCTTC. Translated: CASSLTRGEYGYTF. V is TRBV7-9 and J is TRBJ1-2; D gene ambiguous. Germline V gene lookup returns CDR1 SEHNR and CDR2 FQNEAQ (reference sequence). The CDR3 runs to 14 residues. V lost 2 bases and J 5 bases, leaving 12 bases between the germline ends.

The chain links TRBV5-4 to TRBJ2-2, with D perhaps being TRBD1 or TRBD2 (6 bases each). In germline, CDR1 is SGHNT, CDR2 YYREEE (reference sequence). The CDR3 is 17 residues long. Trimming shortened V by 3 bases and J by 1 base, and 16 bases separated the two germline ends. The CDR3 DNA reads TGTGCCAGCAGCTCCCGAGGGGGGAGCAGGAACACCGGGGAGCTGTTTTTT. Residues: CASSSRGGSRNTGELFF.

The chain joins TRBV5-1 to TRBJ2-5, with a weak D call TRBD2 (6 bases). The CDR3 has 16 amino acids. Trimming took off 3 bases at V and 0 bases at J, with 15 bases between the two ends. Germline loops: CDR1 SGHRS, CDR2 YFSETQ. DNA for the CDR3: TGCGCCAGCAGCTCCGGAGGAGGGGCGTACCAAGAGACCCAGTACTTC. As protein: CASSSGGGAYQETQYF.

This clone appeared many times. This chain uses TRBV11-1 with TRBJ2-1, with 13 bases lining up with TRBD2. CDR3 length: 14 amino acids. Germline V gene data show CDR1 as SGHAT and CDR2 as FQDESV (reference sequence). Trimming took 5 bases from V and 9 from J; bases not matched to a gene: 4. CDR3 residues: CASSIGLAGVEQFF. The CDR3 DNA reads TGTGCCAGCAGCATCGGACTAGCGGGAGTTGAGCAGTTCTTC.

This clone was counted many times. The gene calls are TRBV19 and TRBJ2-3, with unresolved D. Trimming removed 3 bases at V and 6 bases at J, with 4 bases between. Germline V gene data show CDR1 as LNHDA and CDR2 as SQIVND (reference sequence). This CDR3 contains 11 residues. The CDR3 DNA is TGTGCCAGTAGTATCGCGGATACGCAGTATTTT. Its translation is CASSIADTQYF.

CDR3 bases: TGTGCCAGCTCACCAAGCCCGGTGGAGTATACAGATACGCAGTATTTT. Residues: CASSPSPVEYTDTQYF. The chain carries TRBV18 and TRBJ2-3; no firm D call. This CDR3 spans 16 amino acids. Germline V gene lookup returns CDR1 KGHSH and CDR2 LQKENI. V dropped 2 bases and J dropped 3 bases, with 15 bases sitting between them.